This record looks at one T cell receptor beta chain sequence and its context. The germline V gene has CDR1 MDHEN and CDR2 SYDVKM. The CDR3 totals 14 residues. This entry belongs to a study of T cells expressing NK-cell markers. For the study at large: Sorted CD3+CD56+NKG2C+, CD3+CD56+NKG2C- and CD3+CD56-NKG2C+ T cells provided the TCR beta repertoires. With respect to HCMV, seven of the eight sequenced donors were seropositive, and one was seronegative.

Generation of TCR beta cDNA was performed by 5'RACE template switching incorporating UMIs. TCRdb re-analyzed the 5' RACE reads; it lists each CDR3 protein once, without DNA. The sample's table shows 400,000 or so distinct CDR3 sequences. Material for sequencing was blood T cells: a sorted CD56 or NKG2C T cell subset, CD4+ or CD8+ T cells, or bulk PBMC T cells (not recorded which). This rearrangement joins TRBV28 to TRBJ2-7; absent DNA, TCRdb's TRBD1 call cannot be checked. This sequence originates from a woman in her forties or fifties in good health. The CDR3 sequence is CASSGTGSEYEQYF.